The source of this TCR beta chain is a study of T cell repertoires in cytomegalovirus infection. TCRdb ran MiXCR on the reads and lists one entry per CDR3 protein. The sample lists 400,000 to 550,000 distinct CDR3 sequences, over 9% seen once, with 10% in the top ten. Sequenced sample: PBMCs. This clonotype originated in a human donor in good health (CMV status not recorded). Some clones in this sample may be carry-over from other donors' samples.

The CDR3 coding sequence is TGCGCCAGCAGCTTGTTTGGGACAGGGAACCCCAATGAGCAGTTCTTC. It codes for CASSLFGTGNPNEQFF. The chain couples TRBV5-1 to TRBJ2-1; 9 nucleotides align to TRBD1. Germline CDR1 SGHRS, CDR2 YFSETQ. The CDR3 length is 16 residues. Losses at the gene ends were 1 base for V and 6 bases for J; bases not matched to a gene: 8. The variable domain in full, with the rest retrieved from reference TRBV5-1 and TRBJ2-1, is KAGVTQTPRYLIKTRGQQVTLSCSPISGHRSVSWYQQTPGQGLQFLFEYFSETQRNKGNFPGRFSGRQFSNSRSEMNVSTLELGDSALYLCASSLFGTGNPNEQFFGPGTRLTVL.